Below are 29 T cell receptor beta chains sequenced from a single sample in a study of T cells after yellow fever vaccination. Each CDR3 protein is one row after TCRdb ran MiXCR on the 5' RACE reads. This sample carries approximately 150,000 distinct CDR3 sequences, 6.2% of them seen once, and the ten largest clones take about 2.8%. Sequenced material: CD4+ T cells sorted from PBMCs, taken on the day of the first yellow fever vaccination. The source of these receptors is a man aged 18 to 29 who received the YFV17D yellow fever vaccine.

The table lists this clonotype with many counts. The CDR3 bases are TGCGCCAGCAGCCCGGGGGGACAAGAGACCCAGTACTTC. Translation gives CASSPGGQETQYF. This sequence joins TRBV5-1 and TRBJ2-5, with TRBD2 matching over 7 bases. Germline V gene lookup returns CDR1 SGHRS and CDR2 YFSETQ. After removal of 4 bases from V and 2 bases from J, the junction contained 2 bases not matched to a gene. This CDR3 comprises 13 residues.

The V call is TRBV6-5, the J call TRBJ2-1, with D possibly matching TRBD1 (5 bases). CDR3 length: 15 residues. Germline CDR1 MNHEY, CDR2 SVGAGI. The germline V and J ends were trimmed by 2 bases and 5 bases, with 13 bases remaining between them. The CDR3 coding sequence is TGTGCCAGCAGTTACGGACAAGGCGATGACAATGAGCAGTTCTTC. This sequence encodes CASSYGQGDDNEQFF.

This clonotype was found a few times. This chain links TRBV6-2 or TRBV6-3 with TRBJ1-2, with 7 bases aligning to TRBD1. Per germline, CDR1 MNHEY and CDR2 SVGEGT. The length of the CDR3 is 13 residues. V trimming: 6 bases; J trimming: 8 bases; junction bases outside the gene matches: 9. In DNA form, the CDR3 reads TGTGCCAGCAGCCGAGACAGGGCCAGCGGCTACACCTTC. It encodes CASSRDRASGYTF.

The chain employs TRBV4-2 and TRBJ1-5; 9 bases fit TRBD1. Unmatched junction bases numbered 2, after V lost 3 bases and J lost 5 bases. The length of the CDR3 is 14 residues. Germline lookup yields CDR1 LGHNA and CDR2 YNFKEQ. The CDR3 sequence is CASSHRDRDQPQHF. The CDR3 bases are TGTGCCAGCAGCCACCGGGACAGGGATCAGCCCCAGCATTTT.

This clonotype was seen many times. V is TRBV2 and J is TRBJ2-1, with a weak D call TRBD1 (5 bases). Trimming removed 8 bases at V and 1 base at J, with 9 bases between. CDR1 and CDR2 from the germline V gene are SNHLY and FYNNEI. This CDR3 spans 13 amino acids. DNA of the CDR3: TGTGCCAGCCAGGGAACGTCCTACAATGAGCAGTTCTTC. Its protein product is CASQGTSYNEQFF.

This clonotype was seen many times. This chain uses TRBV4-3 with TRBJ2-5; 11 bases match TRBD1. The germline V gene has CDR1 LGHNA and CDR2 YSLEER. The trim removed 1 base at V and 4 bases at J, leaving 11 bases unmatched. CDR3 length: 18 amino acids. CDR3 coding DNA: TGCGCCAGCAGCCAAGGGCTAGGAGGGACAGGGGGTGGAGAGACCCAGTACTTC. Translation: CASSQGLGGTGGGETQYF.

This clonotype was found many times. This chain uses TRBV5-1 with TRBJ2-4; D gene uncertain. The V and J ends lost 0 bases and 7 bases respectively, with 11 bases between them. The CDR3 length is 14 residues. The germline gives CDR1 SGHRS, CDR2 YFSETQ. CDR3 nucleotides: TGCGCCAGCAGCTTGGCTGGTACAGACAACATTCAGTACTTC. Its translation: CASSLAGTDNIQYF.

CDR3 DNA: TGCGCCAGCAGGCGAACAGGGAGCGACACCGGGGAGCTGTTTTTT. This sequence encodes CASRRTGSDTGELFF. V is TRBV4-1 and J is TRBJ2-2; tentative D call: TRBD1 (6 bases). The germline gives CDR1 MGHRA, CDR2 YSYEKL. CDR3 length: 15 amino acids. V was clipped by 6 bases and J by 3 bases, with 14 bases between them.

At least ten counts were recorded for this clonotype. This rearrangement joins TRBV5-1 to TRBJ1-2; TRBD1 matches at 9 bases. This CDR3 is built from 14 residues. V lost 4 bases and J lost 3; bases outside the gene matches: 4. Germline values: CDR1 SGHRS, CDR2 YFSETQ. The CDR3 nucleotides read TGCGCCAGCAGCAGGACAGGGGTGGACTATGGCTACACCTTC. It specifies CASSRTGVDYGYTF.

This clonotype has a single count. This chain links TRBV12-3 or TRBV12-4 with TRBJ1-4; D gene uncertain. V lost 5 bases and J lost 7, with 14 bases in between. This CDR3 has 14 residues. DNA for the CDR3: TGTGCCAGCAGTGTATCTAGGGTATCTGAAAAACTGTTTTTT. Protein product: CASSVSRVSEKLFF.

This clonotype was recorded at least ten times. The rearrangement links TRBV6-2 or TRBV6-3 to TRBJ2-4; D tentatively reads TRBD1 or TRBD2 (5 bases each). In germline, CDR1 is MNHEY, CDR2 SVGEGT. V shed 2 bases and J shed 8 bases, with 22 bases lying between them. The CDR3 has 17 amino acids. CDR3 nucleotides: TGTGCCAGCAGTTACGGCAGGGACCCCATGGGTTGGGACATTCAGTACTTC. Protein: CASSYGRDPMGWDIQYF.

The CDR3 nucleotides read TGTGCCAGCAGTTTTATGGGGCTCAAAAACATTCAGTACTTC. This gives the protein CASSFMGLKNIQYF. The chain links TRBV12-3 or TRBV12-4 to TRBJ2-4, with D tentatively TRBD1 (5 bases). V lost 3 bases and J 3 bases, leaving 9 bases between the germline ends. The CDR3 has 14 amino acids.

The rearrangement uses TRBV5-1 and TRBJ2-1; TRBD2 matches 7 bases. This CDR3 comprises 15 residues. Germline CDR1 reads SGHRS; CDR2 reads YFSETQ. The ends lost 4 bases at V and 3 bases at J; junction bases unmatched: 7. CDR3 bases: TGCGCCAGCAGCCCCGAACTAGCGAACTACAATGAGCAGTTCTTC. Protein: CASSPELANYNEQFF. The full variable domain, its missing parts supplied by reference TRBV5-1 and TRBJ2-1, is KAGVTQTPRYLIKTRGQQVTLSCSPISGHRSVSWYQQTPGQGLQFLFEYFSETQRNKGNFPGRFSGRQFSNSRSEMNVSTLELGDSALYLCASSPELANYNEQFFGPGTRLTVL.

This clonotype appeared many times. This sequence joins TRBV10-3 and TRBJ2-5, with a possible D match to TRBD2 (6 bases). V lost 11 bases, J lost 0 bases, and 19 bases lay in between. There are 15 residues in the CDR3. Germline V gene data show CDR1 as ENHRY and CDR2 as SYGVKD. The DNA of the CDR3 is TGTGCCTCAGCGGTCAAGGAGGGGTACCAAGAGACCCAGTACTTC. This encodes CASAVKEGYQETQYF.

There are many counts of this clonotype. V and J are TRBV20-1 and TRBJ1-2, with D perhaps matching TRBD1 (5 bases). Per the germline V gene, CDR1 is DFQATT and CDR2 is SNEGSKA (reference sequence). Between the trimmed V and J ends, which lost 1 base and 2 bases, there was a span of 5 bases. The CDR3 extends over 12 amino acids. The CDR3 protein is CSARGDNYGYTF. The CDR3 coding sequence is TGCAGTGCTAGAGGGGACAACTATGGCTACACCTTC.

This clonotype was detected ten times or more. V usage is TRBV6-4 and J usage is TRBJ1-1, with a tentative D call TRBD1 (6 bases). The CDR3 runs to 14 residues. Germline-derived CDR1 and CDR2 are MRHNA and SNTAGT. V lost 4 bases, J lost 4 bases, and 13 bases lay in between. CDR3 in DNA: TGTGCCAGCAGTGCCGAGGGGGTTGCCACTGAAGCTTTCTTT. Translation: CASSAEGVATEAFF.

This clonotype was counted ten times or more. This chain uses TRBV12-3 or TRBV12-4 with TRBJ2-4; D remains unclear. The length of the CDR3 is 14 residues. The V and J ends lost 3 bases and 3 bases respectively, with 9 bases between them. Written as DNA, the CDR3 is TGTGCCAGCAGTTTGGGTTCGGTCAAAAACATTCAGTACTTC. This translates into CASSLGSVKNIQYF.

This clonotype was seen a handful of times. The chain uses TRBV20-1 and TRBJ2-1; tentatively, D is TRBD2 (6 bases). In germline, CDR1 is DFQATT, CDR2 SNEGSKA (reference sequence). The CDR3 is 15 amino acids. V shed 1 base and J shed 0 bases, with 10 bases lying between them. CDR3 nucleotide sequence: TGCAGTGCTAGAGGCGGGGCCAACTCCTACAATGAGCAGTTCTTC. Its translation is CSARGGANSYNEQFF.

This clonotype occurred many times. The rearrangement uses TRBV2 and TRBJ1-1; 12 positions agree with TRBD1. V shed 6 bases and J 10 bases; nucleotides not matched to a gene: 9. Germline assignment: CDR1 SNHLY and CDR2 FYNNEI. This CDR3 contains 14 residues. The DNA of the CDR3 is TGTGCCAGCAGACCGGGACAGGGGGCGCGGGTAGCTTTCTTT. Protein: CASRPGQGARVAFF. The full variable domain, completed using reference TRBV2 and TRBJ1-1, is EPEVTQTPSHQVTQMGQEVILRCVPISNHLYFYWYRQILGQKVEFLVSFYNNEISEKSEIFDDQFSVERPDGSNFTLKIRSTKLEDSAMYFCASRPGQGARVAFFGQGTRLTVV.

This clonotype has a handful of counts. This rearrangement joins TRBV27 to TRBJ1-1; D is perhaps TRBD1 (6 bases). V dropped 3 bases and J dropped 0 bases, with 17 bases sitting between them. Germline lookup yields CDR1 MNHEY and CDR2 SMNVEV (reference sequence). The CDR3 totals 17 residues. CDR3 amino acids: CASSFLGADSLNTEAFF. The CDR3 DNA follows: TGTGCCAGCAGTTTTTTGGGGGCCGATTCCTTGAACACTGAAGCTTTCTTT.

This rearrangement joins TRBV12-3 or TRBV12-4 to TRBJ2-3; possibly TRBD1 or TRBD2 for D (6 bases each). The V and J ends lost 4 bases and 1 base respectively, with 15 bases between them. The CDR3 totals 16 residues. The CDR3 DNA sequence: TGTGCCAGCAGTTGGGGGGCTTATGGGGGCACAGATACGCAGTATTTT. It is translated as CASSWGAYGGTDTQYF.

This clonotype was detected many times. The chain carries TRBV11-2 and TRBJ1-4, with 8 bases lining up with TRBD1. V trimming: 2 bases; J trimming: 6 bases; junction bases outside the gene matches: 2. Per germline, CDR1 SGHAT and CDR2 FQNNGV. CDR3 length equals 14 residues. The CDR3 sequence is CASSLTGQDEKLFF. CDR3 in DNA: TGTGCCAGCAGCTTAACGGGACAGGATGAAAAACTGTTTTTT.

The chain has TRBV5-1 and TRBJ2-5; unclear D gene. Trimming took off 4 bases at V and 2 bases at J, with 9 bases between the two ends. The V gene's germline CDR1 is SGHRS and CDR2 YFSETQ. The CDR3 contains 13 residues. Here the CDR3 DNA reads TGCGCCAGCAGCGTTTGGAATCAAGAGACCCAGTACTTC. The encoded protein is CASSVWNQETQYF. Using reference TRBV5-1 and TRBJ2-5 for the parts outside the CDR3, the full variable domain is KAGVTQTPRYLIKTRGQQVTLSCSPISGHRSVSWYQQTPGQGLQFLFEYFSETQRNKGNFPGRFSGRQFSNSRSEMNVSTLELGDSALYLCASSVWNQETQYFGPGTRLLVL.

This clonotype was recorded at least ten times. The V and J genes are TRBV7-2 and TRBJ2-5, with D tentatively TRBD1 (5 bases). Between the trimmed V and J ends, which lost 1 base and 7 bases, there was a span of 10 bases. CDR1 and CDR2 from the germline V gene are SGHTA and FQGNSA. The CDR3 has 13 amino acids. CDR3 protein: CASSLDVRGTQYF. The CDR3 DNA reads TGTGCCAGCAGCTTAGATGTTAGGGGGACCCAGTACTTC.

This clonotype came up many times. This chain joins TRBV7-9 and TRBJ2-1, with D possibly matching TRBD1 (6 bases). CDR3 length equals 16 residues. Germline assignment: CDR1 SEHNR and CDR2 FQNEAQ (reference sequence). V dropped 6 bases and J dropped 0 bases, with 15 bases sitting between them. The CDR3 protein is CASSHRPDSSYNEQFF. In nucleotides, the CDR3 is TGTGCCAGCAGTCACAGACCGGACAGCTCCTACAATGAGCAGTTCTTC.

This clonotype was seen more than once but under ten times. The rearrangement links TRBV15 to TRBJ1-5, with 7 bases matching TRBD1. There are 13 residues in the CDR3. In germline, CDR1 is LNHNV, CDR2 YYDKDF (reference sequence). J was trimmed by 7 bases and V by 5 bases; bases with no gene match: 5. The CDR3, as DNA: TGTGCCACCAGCGCACAGGGGAGACAGCCCCAGCATTTT. Protein sequence: CATSAQGRQPQHF.

This clonotype appeared a few times. The chain links TRBV10-1 to TRBJ2-7; D call uncertain. Germline loops: CDR1 WNHNN, CDR2 SYGVQD (reference sequence). The ends were cut back, 0 bases at V and 2 bases at J, with 2 bases in the middle. There are 12 residues in the CDR3. CDR3 in DNA: TGCGCCAGCAGTGAGTCTCCCTACGAGCAGTACGTC. Its translation is CASSESPYEQYV.

About this clonotype: This clone may be a read error of a much larger clone one base away. CDR3 residues: CASSSSRGPKTQDF. CDR3 in DNA: TGTGCCAGCAGCTCGTCCAGGGGGCCAAAGACCCAGGACTTC. V and J are TRBV7-2 and TRBJ2-5; 8 nucleotides line up with TRBD1. The CDR3 loop spans 14 amino acids. Germline V gives CDR1 SGHTA, CDR2 FQGNSA. Drawing the rest from reference TRBV7-2 and TRBJ2-5, the complete variable domain is GAGVSQSPSNKVTEKGKDVELRCDPISGHTALYWYRQSLGQGLEFLIYFQGNSAPDKSGLPSDRFSAERTGGSVSTLTIQRTQQEDSAVYLCASSSSRGPKTQDFGPGTRLLVL.

The chain carries TRBV5-6 and TRBJ2-2; D is ambiguous. Trimming took 2 bases from V and 7 from J, leaving 9 bases between them. This CDR3 comprises 13 residues. Per germline, CDR1 SGHDT and CDR2 YYEEEE. The CDR3 bases are TGTGCCAGCAGCTTCGCGCTAGTCGGGGAGCTGTTTTTT. Its translation: CASSFALVGELFF.